This TCR beta chain is drawn from a study of T cells in Graves' hyperthyroidism and ophthalmopathy. J gave up 8 bases and V 6 bases, and 9 bases lay outside the gene matches. CDR1 is MDHEN and CDR2 is SYDVKM in the germline V gene. This CDR3 has 14 residues. Amplified TCR beta CDR3 regions came from RNA transcripts. HTBI primers drove first-round RT-PCR of the TCR CDR3. Via MiXCR, TCRdb re-called the multiplex PCR reads, giving one row per CDR3 protein. The sample includes 550,000 to 600,000 distinct CDR3 sequences, around 45% of them seen just once. V gene TRBV28 combines with J gene TRBJ1-4; 7 bases match TRBD1. The receptor's source is an adult woman with Graves' disease, either hyperthyroidism or ophthalmopathy (not recorded which). What was sequenced was peripheral blood or thyroid tissue (not recorded which). CDR3 in DNA: TGTGCCAGCAGCCGACAGGGACGAAGAGAAAAACTGTTTTTT. It specifies CASSRQGRREKLFF.